This T cell receptor beta chain was captured by sequencing in a study of regulatory T cells. General study points: Shannon entropy was nonsignificantly lower in patient CD8+ T cells than control CD8+ cells. Patient repertoires had restricted TRB V-J pairs and skewed V and J usage, most in Tregs.

The primer mix had 52 TRBV and 13 TRBJ primers. The method was immunoSEQ multiplex PCR; TCRdb's version includes in-frame clones alone and lacks a portion of them. The sample includes 20,000 to 25,000 clones, 93% of them seen just once. A couple of CD3G-deficient patients had more severe autoimmunity; all had some. Patients aged 2 to 39 years had fewer naive T cells. Points on this clone: Its antigen remains unknown.

The ends lost 6 bases at V and 0 bases at J; junction bases unmatched: 16. Germline V CDR1 and CDR2: MDHEN, SYDVKM. The CDR3 is made up of 19 amino acids. The V call is TRBV28, the J call TRBJ2-1; 8 bases are a match to TRBD1. The sample consisted of CD8+ T cells sorted from blood. The sequence came from a child younger than 10 with CD3G deficiency. The CDR3 DNA follows: TGTGCCAGCAGCCAGGACAGGGCGGTTAGTGTCTCCTCCTACAATGAGCAGTTCTTC. Translating it yields CASSQDRAVSVSSYNEQFF.